This T cell receptor beta chain was found in a study of early T cells in non-severe SARS-CoV-2 infection (dated by TCRdb to the early 2020s). Study-wide context: Bulk RNA from unsorted whole blood was used for TCR sequencing, so alpha and beta chains could not be paired. What the research found in general, with its limitations: VDJdb matching was skewed toward anti-spike CD8 responses, so virus-specific expansions were likely underestimated and private and CD4 specificities were missed.

Points on this clonotype: The clone's antigen remains unknown. Base qualities are not recorded, but no much larger clone differs from it by a single base.

The V and J ends are trimmed by 3 bases and 4 bases, leaving 15 bases between them. The CDR3 covers 15 residues, taking in both the cysteine and the phenylalanine. The kept DNA is CDR3 alone, 45 bases in frame from the first base. CDR1 and CDR2 were assigned from the germline V gene as SGHTA and FQGTGA. Library creation used 5' RACE. Sequencing took place on a NextSeq 500. The TCR library protocol attached unique molecular identifiers to individual cDNA molecules to correct for sequencing error and PCR bias. Both TCR alpha and beta chains were sequenced, and tight co-correlation was observed between alpha and beta sequence abundances in each sample. Under the source paper's analysis protocol: V gene, J gene and CDR3 annotation of TCR sequences was performed with Decombinator V4. Expanded TCRs were defined as changing significantly between any two time points under a Poisson model with p below 0.0001. TCR abundances were normalised to the total number of TCRs sequenced per sample and were expressed as counts per million. MAIT TCRs were defined by TRAV1-2 paired with TRAJ12, TRAJ20 or TRAJ33, and iNKT TCRs by TRAV10 paired with TRAJ18. VDJdb, accessed on 1 November 2021, was searched for TCRs annotated for CMV, EBV and SARS-CoV-2, and TCRs annotated for more than one antigen were excluded. The raw public data were reprocessed by TCRdb itself: fastp quality trimming at Q25, MiXCR clonotype calling, in-frame beta chains only. Every distinct CDR3 protein forms one entry, paired with its most common genes and DNA. The V and J calls follow TCRdb's processing rather than the paper's. The sample records 55,000 to 85,000 distinct CDR3 sequences, about a tenth of which are singletons. The ten largest clones capture roughly 15% of the sample.

The study was a case-control design nested within a healthcare worker cohort in London, UK, with weekly nasopharyngeal swab PCR tests and blood sampling. Healthcare workers were recruited between 23 and 31 March 2020, during the week of the UK lockdown, and were followed weekly for up to roughly 15 weeks. The TCR comes from an adult who was a healthcare worker with PCR-confirmed SARS-CoV-2 infection or an uninfected control (not recorded which). This sequence uses TRBV7-3 and TRBJ1-1; TRBD1 is a weak D gene call, 5 bases matching. The sequenced sample was whole blood, obtained at baseline. The DNA is TGTGCCAGCAGCTTGACAGCTACCCCCGGCACTGAAGCTTTCTTT. Its coded protein is CASSLTATPGTEAFF.